These 20 T cell receptor beta chains share one sample of origin, sequenced in a study of shared T cell receptors in the human thymus. Produced via immunoSEQ multiplex PCR; TCRdb's table is partial and in-frame only. This table has about 660,000 clones, about 89% appearing once. The sample also formed part of further work on human thymus T cells.

Material: thymocytes. The receptors here all came from a boy in the first two years of life with a congenital heart defect.

This chain joins TRBV10-3 and TRBJ2-2, with a tentative D call TRBD2 (5 bases). Per the germline V gene, CDR1 is ENHRY and CDR2 is SYGVKD. Between the trimmed V and J ends, which lost 8 bases and 3 bases, there was a span of 13 bases. CDR3 length: 14 amino acids. The CDR3 loop reads CAIGASSHTGELFF. The CDR3 coding sequence is TGTGCCATCGGCGCTAGCAGTCACACCGGGGAGCTGTTTTTT.

V is TRBV4-3 and J is TRBJ2-3; TRBD1 aligns across 7 bases. The germline CDR1 and CDR2 sequences are LGHNA and YSLEER. Trimming removed 0 bases from V and 0 bases from J; junction bases left unmatched: 15. This CDR3 comprises 20 residues. The CDR3 region is CASSQEPLGYRDRSTDTQYF. The CDR3 nucleotides are TGCGCCAGCAGCCAAGAGCCTCTGGGGTACCGGGACAGAAGCACAGATACGCAGTATTTT.

This clone was observed a few times. V usage is TRBV4-3 and J usage is TRBJ2-7; a possible D gene is TRBD1 (5 bases). Per the germline V gene, CDR1 is LGHNA and CDR2 is YSLEER. V was clipped by 6 bases and J by 0 bases, with 12 bases between them. This CDR3 has 14 amino acids. For the CDR3, the DNA is TGCGCCAGCAGGAAACAGGCAACCTCCTACGAGCAGTACTTC. This encodes CASRKQATSYEQYF.

This clone was detected only once. The chain links TRBV7-9 to TRBJ2-7; weak D call: TRBD1 (6 bases). The germline CDR1 and CDR2 sequences are SEHNR and FQNEAQ (reference sequence). The ends were cut back, 5 bases at V and 2 bases at J, with 16 bases in the middle. There are 15 residues in the CDR3. The CDR3 coding sequence is TGTGCCAGCAGCGCCCGGGACAATTATCCCTACGAGCAGTACTTC. It codes for CASSARDNYPYEQYF.

The V gene is TRBV7-3, the J gene TRBJ2-2, with TRBD1 identical over 7 bases. This CDR3 has 16 residues. Germline CDR1 is SGHTA and CDR2 is FQGTGA. After removal of 5 bases from V and 0 bases from J, the junction contained 6 bases not matched to a gene. The CDR3 DNA reads TGTGCCAGCAGCCAAGACAGGGCCGCGAACACCGGGGAGCTGTTTTTT. Translating gives CASSQDRAANTGELFF.

This chain links TRBV19 with TRBJ2-5, with 13 bases aligning to TRBD2. The V gene's germline CDR1 is LNHDA and CDR2 SQIVND (reference sequence). The CDR3 covers 20 residues. Trimming took 1 base from V and 1 from J; bases not matched to a gene: 12. CDR3 loop: CASSIVGVGLAGESQETQYF. The CDR3 DNA reads TGTGCCAGTAGTATAGTCGGGGTTGGACTAGCGGGGGAAAGCCAAGAGACCCAGTACTTC.

The genes are TRBV12-5 and TRBJ1-5, with D tentatively TRBD1 (5 bases). CDR3 length equals 17 residues. Germline V gene lookup returns CDR1 LGHNT and CDR2 FRNRAP. The V and J ends lost 1 base and 3 bases respectively, with 16 bases between them. CDR3 DNA sequence: TGTGCTAGTGGTTTGGCAATCTGGGCAGGGCACAATCAGCCCCAGCATTTT. Protein product: CASGLAIWAGHNQPQHF.

V gene TRBV7-6 combines with J gene TRBJ1-5; TRBD1 might be the D (6 bases). There are 19 residues in the CDR3. V was pared by 3 bases and J by 1 base, with 22 bases between. The germline V gene encodes CDR1 SGHVS and CDR2 FNYEAQ. In DNA form, the CDR3 reads TGTGCCAGCAGCTTGTTCCCGTCAGGGGAAAGCGTAAGCAATCAGCCCCAGCATTTT. Protein: CASSLFPSGESVSNQPQHF.

This sequence joins TRBV9 and TRBJ2-1; 8 bases fit TRBD2. The CDR3 has 16 residues. Germline CDR1 is SGDLS and CDR2 is YYNGEE. Trimming cost V 4 bases and J 7 bases; bases outside gene matches: 13. The CDR3 nucleotides are TGTGCCAGCAGCCCAACCGGGACTAGTCCGGGTAATGAGCAGTTCTTC. This codes for CASSPTGTSPGNEQFF.

The V call is TRBV4-3, the J call TRBJ2-3; TRBD1 is a possible D gene (6 bases). Trimming took 0 bases from V and 4 from J, leaving 14 bases between them. Germline V gives CDR1 LGHNA, CDR2 YSLEER. The CDR3 loop spans 16 amino acids. The CDR3 DNA reads as TGCGCCAGCAGCCAAGATACCACCTCAGGGGCAGATACGCAGTATTTT. It is translated as CASSQDTTSGADTQYF.

This clone appeared a single time. DNA of the CDR3: TGTGCCAGTAGTATATACAAGAAATACAATGAGCAGTTCTTC. It yields the protein CASSIYKKYNEQFF. The genes are TRBV19 and TRBJ2-1, with D unclear. The V gene's germline CDR1 is LNHDA and CDR2 SQIVND (reference sequence). Trimming took off 2 bases at V and 4 bases at J, with 9 bases between the two ends. The CDR3 covers 14 residues.

The rearrangement uses TRBV27 and TRBJ1-4; D call uncertain. The V gene lost 6 bases and the J gene lost 0 bases, with 5 bases spanning the gap. Germline loops: CDR1 MNHEY, CDR2 SMNVEV (reference sequence). This CDR3 spans 13 amino acids. In DNA, the CDR3 is TGTGCCAGCAGAGGAGCAACTAATGAAAAACTGTTTTTT. Translating it yields CASRGATNEKLFF.

This clone was found once. The chain carries TRBV7-8 and TRBJ1-6; no firm D call. The V end lost 2 bases, the J end lost 8 bases, and 10 bases lay between the germline ends. This CDR3 is built from 14 residues. Germline V CDR1 and CDR2: SGHVS, FQNEAQ. CDR3 in amino acids: CASSLSFPDSPLHF. The CDR3 DNA follows: TGTGCCAGCAGCTTAAGCTTTCCGGATTCACCCCTCCACTTT. Together with reference TRBV7-8 and TRBJ1-6, the CDR3 gives the full variable domain: GAGVSQSPRYKVAKRGQDVALRCDPISGHVSLFWYQQALGQGPEFLTYFQNEAQLDKSGLPSDRFFAERPEGSVSTLKIQRTQQEDSAVYLCASSLSFPDSPLHFGNGTRLTVT.

J is TRBJ1-5 and V is TRBV28; maybe TRBD1 (6 bases). Looked up from germline, CDR1 is MDHEN and CDR2 is SYDVKM. This CDR3 has 15 amino acids. V was shortened by 4 bases and J by 0 bases, with 10 bases between the two germline ends. The CDR3 here is CASSWTVYSNQPQHF. The CDR3 bases are TGTGCCAGCAGTTGGACAGTATATAGCAATCAGCCCCAGCATTTT. The entire variable domain, with the rest obtained from reference TRBV28 and TRBJ1-5, is as follows: DVKVTQSSRYLVKRTGEKVFLECVQDMDHENMFWYRQDPGLGLRLIYFSYDVKMKEKGDIPEGYSVSREKKERFSLILESASTNQTSMYLCASSWTVYSNQPQHFGDGTRLSIL.

This clone showed up just once. CDR3 sequence: CASSVDRGVGYTF. CDR3 nucleotides: TGTGCCAGCAGTGTCGACAGGGGCGTCGGCTACACCTTC. The rearrangement links TRBV27 to TRBJ1-2, with TRBD1 matching over 8 bases. CDR1 MNHEY and CDR2 SMNVEV come from the germline V gene (reference sequence). The V segment lost 5 bases and the J segment 8 bases; nucleotides outside the gene matches: 7. The CDR3 contains 13 residues.

V gene TRBV4-3 combines with J gene TRBJ2-1, with D possibly being TRBD2 (6 bases). This CDR3 comprises 20 residues. Germline lookup yields CDR1 LGHNA and CDR2 YSLEER. V was pared by 0 bases and J by 0 bases, with 21 bases between. The CDR3 protein is CASSQDKRRDGTGSYNEQFF. The CDR3 bases are TGCGCCAGCAGCCAAGATAAGCGGCGGGACGGTACAGGCTCCTACAATGAGCAGTTCTTC.

The J gene is TRBJ1-4, the V gene TRBV19, with a possible D match to TRBD1 (5 bases). The CDR3 covers 18 residues. Trimming pared 1 base from V and 0 bases from J, leaving 15 bases between. Germline loops: CDR1 LNHDA, CDR2 SQIVND (reference sequence). CDR3 bases: TGTGCCAGTAGTATAGTGGGGCAGGACAATGCAACTAATGAAAAACTGTTTTTT. It yields the protein CASSIVGQDNATNEKLFF.

Here the CDR3 DNA reads TGTGCCAGCAGCCTAAGGGACAGGGGATTACCTGGGGCCAACGTCCTGACTTTC. Translated, it gives CASSLRDRGLPGANVLTF. The chain has TRBV5-6 and TRBJ2-6; 10 bases fit TRBD1. Germline CDR1 SGHDT, CDR2 YYEEEE. J lost 2 bases, V lost 4 bases, and 9 bases had no gene match. The CDR3 loop spans 18 amino acids.

This sequence joins TRBV15 and TRBJ2-1, with TRBD2 identical over 9 bases. Germline CDR1 LNHNV, CDR2 YYDKDF (reference sequence). The CDR3 totals 12 residues. V was pared by 3 bases and J by 9 bases, with 0 bases of the junction left unmatched. The CDR3 loop is CATSRGLAEQFF. The CDR3 DNA is TGTGCCACCAGCAGGGGACTAGCTGAGCAGTTCTTC.

This chain links TRBV6-9 with TRBJ2-1; no clear D gene. The CDR3 length is 11 residues. The germline V gene has CDR1 MNHGY and CDR2 SVAAGI. The germline V and J ends were trimmed by 8 bases and 8 bases, with 10 bases remaining between them. CDR3 residues: CASELVHEQFF. CDR3 nucleotide sequence: TGTGCCAGCGAGCTAGTGCATGAGCAGTTCTTC.